One and the same sample provided the 16 T cell receptor beta chains below, sequenced in a study of neurological immune-mediated disorders. TCRdb re-called the 5' RACE reads with MiXCR, one entry per CDR3 protein. The data contain roughly 36,000 distinct CDR3 sequences, around 7% of them singletons. The sequenced sample consisted of CD4+ T cells from blood. The receptors were sampled from a man aged 45-65 years in good health.

This clonotype was seen many times. The CDR3 is CASSLALADQETQYF. CDR3 DNA sequence: TGTGCCAGCAGCTTAGCACTAGCGGACCAAGAGACCCAGTACTTC. This chain joins TRBV7-9 and TRBJ2-5; 8 bases map to TRBD2. Germline V gene sequence: CDR1 SEHNR, CDR2 FQNEAQ (reference sequence). This CDR3 has 15 residues. The junction had 0 bases not matched to a gene; V was cut back by 0 bases and J by 0 bases.

At least ten counts were recorded for this clonotype. This chain uses TRBV5-1 with TRBJ1-1; D is possibly TRBD1 (5 bases). Trimming took 4 bases from V and 7 from J, leaving 11 bases between them. The CDR3 is made up of 12 amino acids. The germline V gene has CDR1 SGHRS and CDR2 YFSETQ. CDR3 DNA sequence: TGCGCCAGCAGCGCCGGGACGGATGAAGCTTTCTTT. This translates into CASSAGTDEAFF.

This clonotype appeared many times. This chain joins TRBV20-1 and TRBJ2-3, with D perhaps matching TRBD2 (6 bases). Trimming pared 3 bases from V and 3 bases from J, leaving 19 bases between. The CDR3 contains 16 residues. Germline V gene data show CDR1 as DFQATT and CDR2 as SNEGSKA (reference sequence). The CDR3, as DNA: TGCAGTGCTAGTATACCGGGGCGGGGCAAGACAGATACGCAGTATTTT. Amino acids: CSASIPGRGKTDTQYF.

In its sample, this clonotype was seen a few times. The chain is built from TRBV30 and TRBJ2-2; D may be TRBD1 (6 bases). V dropped 1 base and J dropped 6 bases, with 9 bases sitting between them. The germline V gene encodes CDR1 GTSNPN and CDR2 SVGIG (reference sequence). This CDR3 spans 13 amino acids. The CDR3 is CAWSENRAGELFF. The CDR3 nucleotides are TGTGCCTGGAGTGAAAACAGGGCCGGGGAGCTGTTTTTT.

This clonotype came up many times. The genes are TRBV6-2 or TRBV6-3 and TRBJ2-1, with TRBD2 identical over 13 bases. CDR1 and CDR2 from the germline V gene are MNHEY and SVGEGT. After removal of 6 bases from V and 9 bases from J, the junction contained 17 bases not matched to a gene. The CDR3 totals 18 residues. Here the CDR3 reads CASRDRSSPGLAGFEQFF. The CDR3 DNA sequence: TGTGCCAGCAGGGACAGAAGCTCACCGGGACTAGCGGGATTTGAGCAGTTCTTC.

The table lists this clonotype with many counts. The CDR3 DNA is TGTGCCACCTCGGGACTGGTGCGGAGGACTAGCGGGAGCAACTCCTACAATGAGCAGTTCTTC. Its translation is CATSGLVRRTSGSNSYNEQFF. V and J are TRBV24-1 and TRBJ2-1, with 13 nucleotides matching TRBD2. The CDR3 has 21 amino acids. Germline V gene sequence: CDR1 KGHDR, CDR2 SFDVKD. With V trimmed by 9 bases and J by 0 bases, 19 bases remained unmatched.

The rearrangement links TRBV7-2 to TRBJ2-1; 9 bases fit TRBD2. Looked up from germline, CDR1 is SGHTA and CDR2 is FQGNSA. The trim removed 4 bases at V and 6 bases at J, leaving 7 bases unmatched. CDR3 size: 15 residues. The CDR3 nucleotides read TGTGCCAGCAGCTGGGGACTAGCTTTTCGCAATGAGCAGTTCTTC. Translated: CASSWGLAFRNEQFF.

This clonotype was counted many times. The J gene is TRBJ2-1, the V gene TRBV12-3 or TRBV12-4, with D unresolved. The CDR3 contains 13 residues. The germline V and J ends were trimmed by 5 bases and 10 bases, with 15 bases remaining between them. The CDR3 region is CASSPRASWEQFF. CDR3 sequence (DNA): TGTGCCAGCAGTCCCCGGGCTAGTTGGGAGCAGTTCTTC.

This clonotype was found many times. The V and J genes are TRBV29-1 and TRBJ2-2; D may correspond to TRBD1 or TRBD2 (6 bases each). Germline V lookup: CDR1 SQVTM, CDR2 ANQGSEA. This CDR3 has 13 amino acids. CDR3 residues: CRGGTTNTGELFF. The CDR3 DNA follows: TGCAGGGGCGGGACAACGAACACCGGGGAGCTGTTTTTT.

This clonotype was counted at least ten times. The rearrangement joins TRBV15 to TRBJ2-7; TRBD1 matches 7 bases. Germline trimming cut 5 bases from V and 5 bases from J; bases unmatched to any gene: 9. Germline V lookup: CDR1 LNHNV, CDR2 YYDKDF (reference sequence). The CDR3 runs 14 residues. In DNA form, the CDR3 reads TGTGCCACCAGCTACAGACAGGGTGGGAACGAGCAGTACTTC. Translating it yields CATSYRQGGNEQYF.

At least ten counts were recorded for this clonotype. The rearrangement joins TRBV14 to TRBJ2-5; 7 bases are shared with TRBD1. Germline V gene sequence: CDR1 SGHDN, CDR2 FVKESK. The CDR3 runs to 18 residues. The J segment lost 5 bases and the V segment lost 4 bases, leaving 19 bases of the junction unmatched. The CDR3 region has the DNA TGTGCCAGCAGCCCCCGGGTGCCCCTGAGGGGGCGGTGGGAGACCCAGTACTTC. This gives the protein CASSPRVPLRGRWETQYF.

This clonotype was picked up many times. The chain is built from TRBV12-3 or TRBV12-4 and TRBJ1-6, with a weak D call TRBD1 (6 bases). The length of the CDR3 is 15 residues. V gave up 3 bases and J gave up 9 bases, with 15 bases separating them. The CDR3 nucleotides read TGTGCCAGCAGTTTTAGTGGGGGCTCGGGTTCACCCCTCCACTTT. Amino acid sequence: CASSFSGGSGSPLHF.

This clonotype came up many times. The V gene is TRBV7-8, the J gene TRBJ2-7; 13 bases align to TRBD2. The germline V gene encodes CDR1 SGHVS and CDR2 FQNEAQ. After removal of 7 bases from V and 1 base from J, the junction contained 7 bases not matched to a gene. CDR3 length: 16 amino acids. The CDR3 bases are TGTGCCAGCACGCGGACTAGCGGGAGAGGGTCCTACGAGCAGTACTTC. This codes for CASTRTSGRGSYEQYF.

There are many counts of this clonotype. The V call is TRBV6-5, the J call TRBJ2-2, with 8 bases aligning to TRBD2. Trimming took 5 bases from V and 1 from J; bases not matched to a gene: 6. Germline lookup yields CDR1 MNHEY and CDR2 SVGAGI. The CDR3 extends over 16 amino acids. The DNA for the CDR3 is TGTGCCAGCAGTGTCTTACTAGCGGTGAACACCGGGGAGCTGTTTTTT. Translation gives CASSVLLAVNTGELFF.

This clonotype was recorded at least ten times. The V gene is TRBV5-1, the J gene TRBJ2-2, with D perhaps TRBD1 (6 bases). The ends were cut back, 0 bases at V and 2 bases at J, with 20 bases in the middle. The CDR3 consists of 19 residues. The germline V gene has CDR1 SGHRS and CDR2 YFSETQ. In DNA form, the CDR3 reads TGCGCCAGCAGCTTGGGAAATCTGATGACAGGAGGCAACACCGGGGAGCTGTTTTTT. This codes for CASSLGNLMTGGNTGELFF.

This clonotype was seen ten or more times. The V gene is TRBV12-3 or TRBV12-4, the J gene TRBJ1-5; no definite D call. CDR3 length equals 13 residues. The germline V and J ends were trimmed by 7 bases and 4 bases, with 11 bases remaining between them. CDR3 nucleotides: TGTGCCAGCACTCAGGCGGGGAATCAGCCCCAGCATTTT. Its translation is CASTQAGNQPQHF.